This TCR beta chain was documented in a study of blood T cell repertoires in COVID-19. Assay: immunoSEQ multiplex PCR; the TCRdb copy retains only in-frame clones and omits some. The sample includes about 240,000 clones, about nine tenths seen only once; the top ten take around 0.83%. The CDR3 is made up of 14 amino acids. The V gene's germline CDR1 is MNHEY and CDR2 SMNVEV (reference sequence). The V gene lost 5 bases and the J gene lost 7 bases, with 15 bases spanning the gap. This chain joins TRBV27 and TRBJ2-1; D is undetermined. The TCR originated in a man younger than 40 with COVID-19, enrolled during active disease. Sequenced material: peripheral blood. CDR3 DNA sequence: TGTGCCAGCAGTCCATTCCAGGATCTTAATGAGCAGTTCTTC. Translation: CASSPFQDLNEQFF.